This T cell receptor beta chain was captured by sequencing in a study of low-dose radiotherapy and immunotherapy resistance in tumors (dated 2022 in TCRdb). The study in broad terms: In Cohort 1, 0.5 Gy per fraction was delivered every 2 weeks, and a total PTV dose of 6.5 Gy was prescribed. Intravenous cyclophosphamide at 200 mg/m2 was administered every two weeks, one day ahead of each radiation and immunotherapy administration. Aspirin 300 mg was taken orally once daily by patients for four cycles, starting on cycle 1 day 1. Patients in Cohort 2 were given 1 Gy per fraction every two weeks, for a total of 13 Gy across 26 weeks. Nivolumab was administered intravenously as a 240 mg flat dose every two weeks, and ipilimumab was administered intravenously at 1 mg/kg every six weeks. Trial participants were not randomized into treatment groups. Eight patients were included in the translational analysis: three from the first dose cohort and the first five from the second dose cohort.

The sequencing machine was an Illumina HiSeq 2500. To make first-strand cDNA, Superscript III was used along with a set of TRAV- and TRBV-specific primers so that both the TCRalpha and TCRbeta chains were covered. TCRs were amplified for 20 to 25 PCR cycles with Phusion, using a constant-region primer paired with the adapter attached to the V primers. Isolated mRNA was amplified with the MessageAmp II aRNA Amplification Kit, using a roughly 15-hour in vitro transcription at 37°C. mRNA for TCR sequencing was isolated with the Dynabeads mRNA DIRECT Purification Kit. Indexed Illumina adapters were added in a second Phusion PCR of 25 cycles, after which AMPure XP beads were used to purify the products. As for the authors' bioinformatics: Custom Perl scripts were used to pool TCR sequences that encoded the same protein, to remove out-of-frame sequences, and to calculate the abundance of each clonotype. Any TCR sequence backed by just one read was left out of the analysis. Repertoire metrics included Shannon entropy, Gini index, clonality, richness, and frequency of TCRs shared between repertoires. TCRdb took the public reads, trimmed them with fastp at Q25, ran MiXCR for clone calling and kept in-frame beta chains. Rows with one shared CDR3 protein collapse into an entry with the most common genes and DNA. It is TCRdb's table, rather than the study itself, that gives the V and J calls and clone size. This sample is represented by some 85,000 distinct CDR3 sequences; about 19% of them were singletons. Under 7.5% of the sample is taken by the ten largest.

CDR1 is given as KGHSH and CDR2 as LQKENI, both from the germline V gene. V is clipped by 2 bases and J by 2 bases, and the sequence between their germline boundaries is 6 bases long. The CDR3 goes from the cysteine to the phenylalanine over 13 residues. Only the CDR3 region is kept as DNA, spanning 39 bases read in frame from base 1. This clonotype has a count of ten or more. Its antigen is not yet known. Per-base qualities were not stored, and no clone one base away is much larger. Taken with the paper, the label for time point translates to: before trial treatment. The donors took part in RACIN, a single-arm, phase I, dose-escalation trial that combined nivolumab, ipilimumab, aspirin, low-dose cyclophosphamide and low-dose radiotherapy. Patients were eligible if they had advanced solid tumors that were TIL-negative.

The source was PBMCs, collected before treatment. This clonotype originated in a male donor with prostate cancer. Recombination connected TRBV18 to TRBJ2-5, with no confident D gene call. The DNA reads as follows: TGTGCCAGCTCACCAATTATTCAAGAGACCCAGTACTTC. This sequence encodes CASSPIIQETQYF.